The TCR beta chain under discussion was sequenced for a study of T cell repertoires in cytomegalovirus infection. General observations from the study: Clonotype analysis showed dominance of the ex vivo response by HLA-C-restricted CMV-specific TCR beta clonotypes. Cumulated frequencies of public TCR beta families served to identify carriers of CMV plus the relevant HLA.

Remarks on this clonotype: Its antigen is not known.

TCRdb recomputed calls from the reads with MiXCR, one row per CDR3 protein. This table holds over 150,000 distinct CDR3 sequences, approximately 15% found once. This CDR3 is built from 15 residues. V dropped 2 bases and J dropped 4; count of bases not matched to a gene: 7. The germline V gene encodes CDR1 SEHNR and CDR2 FQNEAQ (reference sequence). The sequence came from a human donor in good health (CMV status not recorded). Some clones in this sample may be carry-over from other donors' samples. Sequencing was performed on PBMCs. The genes are TRBV7-9 and TRBJ1-1, with 7 positions matching TRBD1. Here the CDR3 reads CASSLSTPGGTEAFF. In DNA, the CDR3 is TGTGCCAGCAGCTTATCCACCCCAGGGGGCACTGAAGCTTTCTTT.